One and the same sample provided the 10 T cell receptor beta chains below, sequenced in a study of PD-L1 blockade in urothelial cancer. Clones were sequenced by immunoSEQ multiplex PCR, and TCRdb holds only the in-frame ones, with some missing. This sample has about 35,000 clones, with about a third found just once. Source: tumor tissue, taken before atezolizumab (anti-PD-L1) treatment. All receptors derive from a man aged 55 to 70 with urothelial cancer.

This clone was detected ten times or more. The chain links TRBV11-3 to TRBJ2-7; D is uncertain. The V and J ends lost 6 bases and 2 bases respectively, with 14 bases between them. Per the germline V gene, CDR1 is SGHNT and CDR2 is YENEEA. This CDR3 region has 14 residues. The CDR3 DNA reads TGTGCCAGCAGGAGAGGAGTTGAGACCTACGAGCAGTACTTC. The encoded protein is CASRRGVETYEQYF. Together with reference TRBV11-3 and TRBJ2-7, the CDR3 gives the full variable domain: EAGVVQSPRYKIIEKKQPVAFWCNPISGHNTLYWYLQNLGQGPELLIRYENEEAVDDSQLPKDRFSAERLKGVDSTLKIQPAELGDSAVYLCASRRGVETYEQYFGPGTRLTVT.

This clone has only a few counts. This chain uses TRBV29-1 with TRBJ1-2; 8 positions agree with TRBD1. Germline trimming cut 6 bases from V and 1 base from J; bases unmatched to any gene: 16. Germline V gene data show CDR1 as SQVTM and CDR2 as ANQGSEA. The CDR3 length is 17 residues. CDR3 protein: CSVGQGDLGGGNYGYTF. CDR3 bases: TGCAGCGTAGGACAGGGTGATCTGGGCGGGGGTAACTATGGCTACACCTTC.

This clone was counted ten times or more. The gene calls are TRBV10-3 and TRBJ1-2; 7 bases agree with TRBD1. CDR3 size: 13 residues. The germline V gene has CDR1 ENHRY and CDR2 SYGVKD. V gave up 3 bases and J gave up 4 bases; unmatched junction bases: 2. The CDR3 is CAISEGGPYGYTF. CDR3 bases: TGTGCCATCAGTGAAGGGGGCCCCTATGGCTACACCTTC.

This clone has a handful of counts. This chain links TRBV6-8 with TRBJ1-1, with D perhaps matching TRBD1 (6 bases). V lost 6 bases and J 5 bases, leaving 16 bases between the germline ends. This CDR3 is built from 14 residues. Germline-derived CDR1 and CDR2 are MNHGY and SAAAGT. The CDR3 nucleotides are TGTGCCAGCAGCGACAGGTTGGTTCTGACTGAAGCTTTCTTT. Encoded protein: CASSDRLVLTEAFF.

V gene TRBV25-1 combines with J gene TRBJ1-1, with a weak D call TRBD1 (5 bases). The CDR3 runs 13 residues. Germline assignment: CDR1 MGHDK and CDR2 SYGVNS. Trimming removed 6 bases from V and 4 bases from J, with 12 bases in between. This chain's CDR3 is CASRGGLVTEAFF. In DNA form, the CDR3 reads TGTGCCAGCAGGGGGGGATTAGTCACTGAAGCTTTCTTT.

CDR3 sequence reads: CASSPGLAGLIETQYF. CDR3 coding DNA: TGTGCCAGCAGTCCAGGACTAGCGGGCCTCATCGAGACCCAGTACTTC. The genes are TRBV2 and TRBJ2-5; TRBD2 aligns across 11 bases. Germline V gene sequence: CDR1 SNHLY, CDR2 FYNNEI. After removal of 5 bases from V and 5 bases from J, the junction contained 10 bases not matched to a gene. The CDR3 is 16 residues long. The whole variable domain, remainder taken from reference TRBV2 and TRBJ2-5, is EPEVTQTPSHQVTQMGQEVILRCVPISNHLYFYWYRQILGQKVEFLVSFYNNEISEKSEIFDDQFSVERPDGSNFTLKIRSTKLEDSAMYFCASSPGLAGLIETQYFGPGTRLLVL.

This clone was seen at least ten times. The rearrangement uses TRBV6-8 and TRBJ2-1; possible D gene TRBD2, 6 bases. Trimming stripped 6 bases from V and 7 bases from J, with 13 bases between. CDR3 length: 13 residues. Germline V gene data show CDR1 as MNHGY and CDR2 as SAAAGT. This chain's CDR3 is CASREGLYNEQFF. DNA for the CDR3: TGTGCCAGCAGGGAGGGACTCTATAATGAGCAGTTCTTC.

The rearrangement joins TRBV19 to TRBJ2-2; TRBD2 agrees at 14 bases. The CDR3 has 17 amino acids. J lost 6 bases, V lost 1 base, and 4 bases had no gene match. Germline CDR1 is LNHDA and CDR2 is SQIVND (reference sequence). The CDR3 region is CASSIGLAGGPSGELFF. CDR3 nucleotides: TGTGCCAGTAGTATAGGACTAGCGGGAGGGCCCTCCGGGGAGCTGTTTTTT. Using reference TRBV19 and TRBJ2-2 for the parts outside the CDR3, the full variable domain is DGGITQSPKYLFRKEGQNVTLSCEQNLNHDAMYWYRQDPGQGLRLIYYSQIVNDFQKGDIAEGYSVSREKKESFPLTVTSAQKNPTAFYLCASSIGLAGGPSGELFFGEGSRLTVL.

There are many counts of this clone. The chain carries TRBV6-8 and TRBJ2-2; 12 bases are a match to TRBD1. V lost 6 bases and J lost 4; bases outside the gene matches: 6. From germline, CDR1 is MNHGY and CDR2 SAAAGT. This CDR3 is built from 16 residues. Here the CDR3 reads CASRAGTGGGTGELFF. In DNA form, the CDR3 reads TGTGCCAGCAGGGCCGGGACAGGGGGCGGCACCGGGGAGCTGTTTTTT.

The rearrangement uses TRBV28 and TRBJ2-7, with 10 bases that match TRBD1. Trimming at V came to 3 bases and at J to 6 bases, leaving 8 bases not matched to a gene. From germline, CDR1 is MDHEN and CDR2 SYDVKM. The CDR3 covers 15 residues. The CDR3 region is CASSFSGTGVGEQYF. CDR3 nucleotide sequence: TGTGCCAGCAGTTTTAGCGGGACAGGGGTAGGCGAGCAGTACTTC.